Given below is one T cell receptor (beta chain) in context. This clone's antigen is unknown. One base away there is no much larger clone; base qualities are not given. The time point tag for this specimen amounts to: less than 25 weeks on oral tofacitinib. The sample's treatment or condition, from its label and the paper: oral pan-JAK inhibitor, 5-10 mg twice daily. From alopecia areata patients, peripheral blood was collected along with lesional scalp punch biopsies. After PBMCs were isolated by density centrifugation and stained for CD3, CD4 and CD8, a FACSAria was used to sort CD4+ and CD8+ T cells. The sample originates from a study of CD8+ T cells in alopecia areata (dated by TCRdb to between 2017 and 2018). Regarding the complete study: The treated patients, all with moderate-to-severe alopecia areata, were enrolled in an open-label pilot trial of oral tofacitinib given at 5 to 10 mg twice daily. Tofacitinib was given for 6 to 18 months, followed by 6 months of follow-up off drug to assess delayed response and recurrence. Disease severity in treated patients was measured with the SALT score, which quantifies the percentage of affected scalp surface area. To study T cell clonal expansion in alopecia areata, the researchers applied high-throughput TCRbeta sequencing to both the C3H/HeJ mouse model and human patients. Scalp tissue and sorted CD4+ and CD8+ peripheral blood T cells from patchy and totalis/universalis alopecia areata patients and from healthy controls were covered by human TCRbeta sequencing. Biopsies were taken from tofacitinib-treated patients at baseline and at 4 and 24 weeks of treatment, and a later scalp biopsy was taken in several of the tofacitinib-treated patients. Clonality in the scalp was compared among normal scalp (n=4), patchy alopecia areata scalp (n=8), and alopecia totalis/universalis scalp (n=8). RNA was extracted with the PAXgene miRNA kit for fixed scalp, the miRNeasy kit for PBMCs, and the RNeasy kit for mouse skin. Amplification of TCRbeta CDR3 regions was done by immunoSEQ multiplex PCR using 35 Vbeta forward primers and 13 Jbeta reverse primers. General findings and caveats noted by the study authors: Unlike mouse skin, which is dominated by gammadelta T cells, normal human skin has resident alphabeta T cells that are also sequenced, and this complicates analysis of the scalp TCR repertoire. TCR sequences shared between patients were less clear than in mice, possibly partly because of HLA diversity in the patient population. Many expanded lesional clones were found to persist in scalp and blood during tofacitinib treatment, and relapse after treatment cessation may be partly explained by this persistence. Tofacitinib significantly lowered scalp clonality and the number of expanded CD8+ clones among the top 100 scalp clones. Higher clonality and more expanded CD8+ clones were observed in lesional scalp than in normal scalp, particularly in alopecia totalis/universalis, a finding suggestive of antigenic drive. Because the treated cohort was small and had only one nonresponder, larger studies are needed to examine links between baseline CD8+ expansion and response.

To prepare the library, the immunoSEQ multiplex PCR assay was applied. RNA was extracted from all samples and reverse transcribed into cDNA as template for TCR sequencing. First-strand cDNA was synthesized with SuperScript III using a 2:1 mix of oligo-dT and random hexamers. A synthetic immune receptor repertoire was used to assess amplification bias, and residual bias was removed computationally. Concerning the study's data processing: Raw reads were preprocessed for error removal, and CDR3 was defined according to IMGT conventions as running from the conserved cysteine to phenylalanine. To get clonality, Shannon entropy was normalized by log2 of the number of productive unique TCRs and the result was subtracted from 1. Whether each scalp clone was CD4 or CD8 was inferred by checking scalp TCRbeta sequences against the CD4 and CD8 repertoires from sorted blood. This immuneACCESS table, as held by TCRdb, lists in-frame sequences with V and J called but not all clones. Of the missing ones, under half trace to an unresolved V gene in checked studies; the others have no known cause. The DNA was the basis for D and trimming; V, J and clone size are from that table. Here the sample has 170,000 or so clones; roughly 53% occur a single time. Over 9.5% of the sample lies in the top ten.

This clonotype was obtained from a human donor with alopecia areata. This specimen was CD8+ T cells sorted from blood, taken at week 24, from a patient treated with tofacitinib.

In nucleotide form, the sequence is TGTGCCAGCAGTTCCCGAAGTGAGACCCAGTACTTC. It translates to CASSSRSETQYF. The sequence is built from TRBV7-9 and TRBJ2-5, with the D gene too uncertain to name. Via the germline V gene (reference sequence), CDR1 is SEHNR and CDR2 FQNEAQ. The CDR3, from cysteine to phenylalanine, totals 12 residues. Of all the DNA, just the CDR3 is kept, 36 bases in frame from base 1. V is cut by 6 bases and J by 5 bases, and the space between the germline ends is 10 bases.